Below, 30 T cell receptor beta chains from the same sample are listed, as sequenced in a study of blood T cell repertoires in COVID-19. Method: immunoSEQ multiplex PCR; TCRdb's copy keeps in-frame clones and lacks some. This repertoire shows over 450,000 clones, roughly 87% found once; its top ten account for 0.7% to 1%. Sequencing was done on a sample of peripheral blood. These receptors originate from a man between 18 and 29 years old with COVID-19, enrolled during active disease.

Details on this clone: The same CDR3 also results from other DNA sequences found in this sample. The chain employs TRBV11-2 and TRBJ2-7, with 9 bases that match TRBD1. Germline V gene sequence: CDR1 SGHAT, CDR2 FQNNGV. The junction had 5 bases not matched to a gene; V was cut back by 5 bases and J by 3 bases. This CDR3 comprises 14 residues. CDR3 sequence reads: CASSKPGQGYEQYF. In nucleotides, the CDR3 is TGTGCCAGCAGCAAACCGGGACAGGGCTACGAGCAGTACTTC.

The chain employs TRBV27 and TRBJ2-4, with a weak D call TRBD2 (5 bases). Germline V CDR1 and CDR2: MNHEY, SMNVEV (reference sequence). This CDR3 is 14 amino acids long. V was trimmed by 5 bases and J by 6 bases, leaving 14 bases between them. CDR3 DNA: TGTGCCAGCAGTAACGGACTGCCCGGAAACATTCAGTACTTC. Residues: CASSNGLPGNIQYF.

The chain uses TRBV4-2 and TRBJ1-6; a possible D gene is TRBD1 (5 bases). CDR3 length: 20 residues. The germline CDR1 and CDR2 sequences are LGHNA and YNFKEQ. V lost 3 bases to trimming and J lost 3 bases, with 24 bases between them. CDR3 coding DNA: TGTGCCAGCAGCCACCTACCCCTAACGGGACTCCAAGGCTATAATTCACCCCTCCACTTT. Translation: CASSHLPLTGLQGYNSPLHF.

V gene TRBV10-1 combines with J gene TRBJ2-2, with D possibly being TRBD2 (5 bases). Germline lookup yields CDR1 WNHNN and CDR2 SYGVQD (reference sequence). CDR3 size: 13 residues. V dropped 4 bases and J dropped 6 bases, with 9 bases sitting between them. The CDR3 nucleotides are TGCGCCAGCAGTGTGTGGGGAGCCGGGGAGCTGTTTTTT. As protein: CASSVWGAGELFF.

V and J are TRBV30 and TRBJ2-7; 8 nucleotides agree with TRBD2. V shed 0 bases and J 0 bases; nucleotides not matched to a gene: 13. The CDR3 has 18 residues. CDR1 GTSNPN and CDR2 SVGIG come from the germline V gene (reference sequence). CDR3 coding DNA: TGTGCCTGGAGTGTACCCCGTGGACTAGCCAAAAGCTCCTACGAGCAGTACTTC. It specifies CAWSVPRGLAKSSYEQYF.

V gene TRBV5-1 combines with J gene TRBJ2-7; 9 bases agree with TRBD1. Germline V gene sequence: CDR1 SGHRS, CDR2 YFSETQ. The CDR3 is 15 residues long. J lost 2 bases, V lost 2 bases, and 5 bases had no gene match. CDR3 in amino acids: CASSLRQGETYEQYF. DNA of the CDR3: TGCGCCAGCAGCTTACGACAGGGGGAAACCTACGAGCAGTACTTC.

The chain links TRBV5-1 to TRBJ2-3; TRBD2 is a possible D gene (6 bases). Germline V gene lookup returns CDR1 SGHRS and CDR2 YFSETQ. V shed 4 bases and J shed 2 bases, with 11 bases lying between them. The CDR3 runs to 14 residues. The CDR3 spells CASSPGGSTDTQYF. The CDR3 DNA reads TGCGCCAGCAGCCCCGGAGGGTCCACAGATACGCAGTATTTT.

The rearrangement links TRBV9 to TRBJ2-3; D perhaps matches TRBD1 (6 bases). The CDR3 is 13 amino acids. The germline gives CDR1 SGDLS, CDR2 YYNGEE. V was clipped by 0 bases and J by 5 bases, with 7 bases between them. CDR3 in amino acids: CASSVGGLDTQYF. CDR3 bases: TGTGCCAGCAGCGTAGGGGGGCTAGATACGCAGTATTTT.

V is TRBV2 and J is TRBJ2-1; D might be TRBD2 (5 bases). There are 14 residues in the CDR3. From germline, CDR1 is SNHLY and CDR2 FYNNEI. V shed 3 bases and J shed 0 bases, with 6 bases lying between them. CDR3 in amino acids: CASSESGSYNEQFF. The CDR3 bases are TGTGCCAGCAGTGAGAGCGGCTCCTACAATGAGCAGTTCTTC.

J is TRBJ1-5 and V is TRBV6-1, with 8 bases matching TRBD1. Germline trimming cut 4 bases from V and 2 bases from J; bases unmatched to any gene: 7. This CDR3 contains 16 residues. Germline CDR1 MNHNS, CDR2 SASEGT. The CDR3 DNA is TGTGCCAGCAGTGGACAGGGGCTCCTTGGCAATCAGCCCCAGCATTTT. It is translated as CASSGQGLLGNQPQHF.

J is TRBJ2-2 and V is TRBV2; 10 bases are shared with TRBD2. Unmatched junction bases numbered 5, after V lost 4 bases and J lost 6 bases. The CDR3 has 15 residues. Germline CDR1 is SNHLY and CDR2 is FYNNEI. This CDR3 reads CASSASGGVPGELFF. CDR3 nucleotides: TGTGCCAGCAGTGCCAGCGGGGGGGTGCCCGGGGAGCTGTTTTTT.

The CDR3 DNA reads as TGCAGCGTTGGCCTAGCAGGCTCCTACGAGCAGTACTTC. Encoded protein: CSVGLAGSYEQYF. This chain links TRBV29-1 with TRBJ2-7; D might be TRBD2 (5 bases). V lost 4 bases, J lost 0 bases, and 10 bases lay in between. The CDR3 has 13 residues. CDR1 is SQVTM, CDR2 ANQGSEA, per germline.

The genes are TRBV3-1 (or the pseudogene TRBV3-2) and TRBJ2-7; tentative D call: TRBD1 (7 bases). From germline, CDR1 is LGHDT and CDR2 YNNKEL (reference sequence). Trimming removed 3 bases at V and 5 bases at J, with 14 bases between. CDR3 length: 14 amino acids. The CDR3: CASSHLGGGNEQYF. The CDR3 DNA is TGTGCCAGCAGCCACCTAGGGGGCGGGAACGAGCAGTACTTC.

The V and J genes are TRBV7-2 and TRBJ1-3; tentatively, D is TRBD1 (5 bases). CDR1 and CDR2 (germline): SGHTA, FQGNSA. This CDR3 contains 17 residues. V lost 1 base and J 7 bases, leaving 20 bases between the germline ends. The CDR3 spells CASSLGVRGLVRNTIYF. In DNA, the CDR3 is TGTGCCAGCAGCTTAGGGGTTAGGGGCTTGGTTAGGAACACCATATATTTT.

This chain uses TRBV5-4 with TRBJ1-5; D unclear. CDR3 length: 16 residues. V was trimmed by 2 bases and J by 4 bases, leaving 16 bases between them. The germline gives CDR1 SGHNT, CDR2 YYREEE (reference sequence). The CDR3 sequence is CASSFSTRPKNQPQHF. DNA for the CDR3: TGTGCCAGCAGCTTTTCCACCAGGCCCAAAAATCAGCCCCAGCATTTT.

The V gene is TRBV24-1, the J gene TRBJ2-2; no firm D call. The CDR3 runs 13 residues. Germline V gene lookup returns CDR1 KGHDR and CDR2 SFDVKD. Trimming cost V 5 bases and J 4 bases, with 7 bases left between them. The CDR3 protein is CATSVGSTGELFF. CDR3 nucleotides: TGTGCCACCAGTGTCGGGTCCACCGGGGAGCTGTTTTTT.

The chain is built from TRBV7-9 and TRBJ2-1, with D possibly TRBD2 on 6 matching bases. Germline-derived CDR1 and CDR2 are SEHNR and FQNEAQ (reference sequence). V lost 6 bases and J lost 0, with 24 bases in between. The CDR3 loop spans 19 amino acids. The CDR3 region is CASSSSGTLGSSSYNEQFF. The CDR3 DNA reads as TGTGCCAGCAGTTCATCCGGGACTCTGGGAAGTAGCTCCTACAATGAGCAGTTCTTC.

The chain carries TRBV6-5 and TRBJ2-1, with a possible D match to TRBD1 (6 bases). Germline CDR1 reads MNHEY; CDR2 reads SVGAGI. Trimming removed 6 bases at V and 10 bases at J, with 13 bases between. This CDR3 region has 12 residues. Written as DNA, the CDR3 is TGTGCCAGCAGCAGAACCACAGGGGAGCAGTTCTTC. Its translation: CASSRTTGEQFF.

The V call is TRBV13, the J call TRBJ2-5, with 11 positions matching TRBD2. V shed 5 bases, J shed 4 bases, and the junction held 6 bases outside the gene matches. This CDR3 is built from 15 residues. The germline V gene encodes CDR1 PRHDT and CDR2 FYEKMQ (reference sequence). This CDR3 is CASSRKLAGGETQYF. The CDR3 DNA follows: TGTGCCAGCAGCCGGAAGCTAGCGGGAGGAGAGACCCAGTACTTC.

In DNA, the CDR3 is TGCGCCAGCAGCCAACCTCTGGGGAGGGTGCGGCAAGCTTTCTTT. Amino acid sequence: CASSQPLGRVRQAFF. The chain is built from TRBV4-1 and TRBJ1-1; D not resolved. The CDR3 runs 15 residues. CDR1 is MGHRA and CDR2 is YSYEKL in the germline V gene. The V end was cut by 2 bases, the J end by 9 bases, with 19 bases between.

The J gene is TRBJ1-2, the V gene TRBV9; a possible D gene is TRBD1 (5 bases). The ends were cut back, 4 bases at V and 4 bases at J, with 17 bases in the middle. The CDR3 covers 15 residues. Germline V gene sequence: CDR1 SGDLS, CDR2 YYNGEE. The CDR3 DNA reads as TGTGCCAGCAGCCCCGCCCCCCAGGGCGTCTATGGCTACACCTTC. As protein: CASSPAPQGVYGYTF.

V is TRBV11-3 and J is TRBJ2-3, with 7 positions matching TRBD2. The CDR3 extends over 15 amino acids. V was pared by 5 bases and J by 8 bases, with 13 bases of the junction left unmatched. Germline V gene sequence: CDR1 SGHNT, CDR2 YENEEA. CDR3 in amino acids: CASSVRYGLVRTQYF. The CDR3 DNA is TGTGCCAGCAGCGTACGCTATGGACTAGTACGTACGCAGTATTTT. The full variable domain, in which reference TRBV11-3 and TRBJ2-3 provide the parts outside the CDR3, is EAGVVQSPRYKIIEKKQPVAFWCNPISGHNTLYWYLQNLGQGPELLIRYENEEAVDDSQLPKDRFSAERLKGVDSTLKIQPAELGDSAVYLCASSVRYGLVRTQYFGPGTRLTVL.

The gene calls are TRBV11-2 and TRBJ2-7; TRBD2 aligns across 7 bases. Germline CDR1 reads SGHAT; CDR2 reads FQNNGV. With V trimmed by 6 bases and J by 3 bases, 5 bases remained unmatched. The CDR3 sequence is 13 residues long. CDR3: CASSRSGGYEQYF. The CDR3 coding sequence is TGTGCCAGCAGTCGTTCGGGGGGCTACGAGCAGTACTTC.

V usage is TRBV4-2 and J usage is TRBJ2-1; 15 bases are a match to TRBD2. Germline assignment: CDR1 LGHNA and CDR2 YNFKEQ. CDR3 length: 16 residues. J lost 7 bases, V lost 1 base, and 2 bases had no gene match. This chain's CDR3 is CASSQGTSGGENEQFF. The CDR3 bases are TGTGCCAGCAGCCAAGGGACTAGCGGGGGGGAAAATGAGCAGTTCTTC.

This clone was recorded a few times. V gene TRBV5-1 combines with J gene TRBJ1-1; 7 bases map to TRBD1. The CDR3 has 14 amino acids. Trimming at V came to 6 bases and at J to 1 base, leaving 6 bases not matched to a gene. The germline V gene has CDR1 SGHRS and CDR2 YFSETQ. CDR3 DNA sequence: TGCGCCAGCACCGCGGGACAGCAGAACACTGAAGCTTTCTTT. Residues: CASTAGQQNTEAFF.

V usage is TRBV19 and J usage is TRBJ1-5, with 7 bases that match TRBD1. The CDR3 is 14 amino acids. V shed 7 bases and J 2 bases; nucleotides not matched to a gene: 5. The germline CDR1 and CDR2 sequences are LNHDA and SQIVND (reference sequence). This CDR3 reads CASTITGGNQPQHF. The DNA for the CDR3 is TGTGCCAGTACAATCACAGGGGGCAATCAGCCCCAGCATTTT.

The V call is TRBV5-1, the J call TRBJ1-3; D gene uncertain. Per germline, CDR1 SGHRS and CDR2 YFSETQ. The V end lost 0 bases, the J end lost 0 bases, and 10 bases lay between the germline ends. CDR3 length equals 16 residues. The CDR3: CASSLGGQPSGNTIYF. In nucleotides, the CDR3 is TGCGCCAGCAGCTTGGGAGGCCAGCCCTCTGGAAACACCATATATTTT.

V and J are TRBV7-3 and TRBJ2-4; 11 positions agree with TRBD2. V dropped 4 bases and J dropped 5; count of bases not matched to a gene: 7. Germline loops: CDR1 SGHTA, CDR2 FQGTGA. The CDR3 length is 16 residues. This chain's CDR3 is CASSSDSGRVENIQYF. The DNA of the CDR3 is TGTGCCAGCAGCTCCGATAGCGGGAGGGTCGAAAACATTCAGTACTTC.

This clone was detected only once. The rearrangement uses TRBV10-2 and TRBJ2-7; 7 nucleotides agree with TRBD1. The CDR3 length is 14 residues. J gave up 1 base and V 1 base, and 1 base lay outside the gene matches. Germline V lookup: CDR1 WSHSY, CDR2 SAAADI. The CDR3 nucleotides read TGCGCCAGCAGTGAGTGGGACAGATCCTACGAGCAGTACTTC. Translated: CASSEWDRSYEQYF.

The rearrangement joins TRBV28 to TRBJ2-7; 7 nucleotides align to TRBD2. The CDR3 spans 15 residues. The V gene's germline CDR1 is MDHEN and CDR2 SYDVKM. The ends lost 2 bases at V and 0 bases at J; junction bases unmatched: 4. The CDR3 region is CASSLGRAGSYEQYF. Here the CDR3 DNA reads TGTGCCAGCAGTTTAGGGAGGGCCGGCTCCTACGAGCAGTACTTC.